This is a list of T cell receptor beta chains from one sample in a study of T cell responses to AZD1222 COVID-19 vaccine. Generated by immunoSEQ multiplex PCR, the TCRdb table keeps only in-frame clones and is missing some. Counted here are some 160,000 clones, around 88% occurring once; the ten biggest clones make up 0.85% to 1.1%. The input for sequencing was peripheral blood, taken 28 days after the second AZD1222 dose. Receptor source: an adult who received the AZD1222 COVID-19 vaccine. Both conserved end residues are part of each CDR3. Fields, in order: J gene, V gene, CDR3 length, D gene, clone size, CDR3 protein, CDR3 DNA. D genes are given only for firm matches. Only some rows state a clone size, as once, few, many or a class for expanded clones.

>TRBJ2-7|TRBV19|14|.|.
CASSMARSSYEQYF
TGTGCCAGTAGTATGGCCAGGAGCTCCTACGAGCAGTACTTC
>TRBJ2-1|TRBV19|16|TRBD2|.
CATRGETSGVKDEQFF
TGTGCCACCCGAGGTGAGACTAGCGGGGTAAAGGATGAGCAGTTCTTC
>TRBJ1-2|TRBV7-9|15|.|.
CASSPQSISNYGYTF
TGTGCCAGCAGCCCCCAGAGTATTTCTAACTATGGCTACACCTTC
>TRBJ1-2|TRBV5-4|13|.|few
CASSTGTEYGYTF
TGTGCCAGCAGCACGGGGACGGAATATGGCTACACCTTC
>TRBJ2-5|TRBV10-3|14|TRBD2|.
CAMAGGGPQETQYF
TGTGCCATGGCGGGCGGGGGGCCTCAAGAGACCCAGTACTTC
>TRBJ1-2|TRBV2|13|TRBD1|.
CASSNRGKGGYTF
TGTGCCAGCAGTAACAGGGGGAAGGGTGGCTACACCTTC
>TRBJ1-5|TRBV5-8|14|.|once
CASSLGPYNQPQHF
TGTGCCAGCAGCTTGGGGCCCTACAATCAGCCCCAGCATTTT
>TRBJ2-3|TRBV3-1/TRBV3-2|14|TRBD1|.
CASSTRQGGGRQYF
TGTGCCAGCAGCACCCGACAGGGGGGGGGCAGGCAGTATTTT
>TRBJ1-2|TRBV27|16|.|.
CASSLTGGSAVYGYTF
TGTGCCAGCAGTTTAACTGGCGGGTCCGCCGTCTATGGCTACACCTTC
>TRBJ2-5|TRBV6-6|13|.|.
CASSRSMTETQYF
TGTGCCAGCAGTCGATCGATGACGGAGACCCAGTACTTC
>TRBJ1-6|TRBV5-6|14|.|.
CASSLVQGYSPLHF
TGTGCCAGCAGCTTGGTTCAGGGGTATTCACCCCTCCACTTT
>TRBJ2-1|TRBV15|15|TRBD2|.
CATSRERGLGNEQFF
TGTGCCACCAGCAGAGAGAGAGGACTAGGAAATGAGCAGTTCTTC
>TRBJ1-1|TRBV27|12|.|.
CASSHPQGEAFF
TGTGCCAGCAGTCATCCTCAGGGGGAAGCTTTCTTT
>TRBJ2-6|TRBV5-5|17|.|.
CASSLAVLESGANVLTF
TGTGCCAGCAGCTTGGCGGTGTTGGAGTCTGGGGCCAACGTCCTGACTTTC
>TRBJ2-7|TRBV19|14|.|.
CASSIGQADYEQYF
TGTGCCAGTAGTATTGGGCAGGCGGACTACGAGCAGTACTTC
>TRBJ1-2|TRBV6-1|17|.|.
CASSEAATPRNIYGYTF
TGTGCCAGCAGTGAAGCCGCGACCCCACGCAATATTTATGGCTACACCTTC
>TRBJ1-6|TRBV6-1|15|.|once
CASSEVGLGNSPLHF
TGTGCCAGCAGTGAAGTCGGGTTGGGTAATTCACCCCTCCACTTT
>TRBJ2-7|TRBV12-3/TRBV12-4|13|.|once
CASSPGQYYEQYF
TGTGCCAGCAGTCCCGGACAGTACTACGAGCAGTACTTC
>TRBJ2-2|TRBV19|14|.|.
CASMGRGNTGELFF
TGTGCCTCCATGGGCAGGGGGAACACCGGGGAGCTGTTTTTT
>TRBJ1-3|TRBV9|12|TRBD1|.
CASSGQGYTIYF
TGTGCCAGCAGCGGACAGGGCTACACCATATATTTT
>TRBJ2-1|TRBV3-1/TRBV3-2|15|TRBD2|.
CASSLPRGGGNEQFF
TGTGCCAGCAGCCTCCCCCGGGGGGGCGGAAATGAGCAGTTCTTC
>TRBJ2-7|TRBV7-9|13|.|.
CASIQGTTYEQYF
TGTGCCAGCATCCAGGGGACGACCTACGAGCAGTACTTC
>TRBJ2-5|TRBV6-5|13|TRBD1|.
CASTGTGQETQYF
TGTGCCAGCACCGGGACAGGCCAAGAGACCCAGTACTTC
>TRBJ1-3|TRBV5-6|19|.|.
CASSLEGKFRAVRGNTIYF
TGTGCCAGCAGCTTGGAAGGGAAATTCAGGGCGGTGAGAGGAAACACCATATATTTT
>TRBJ2-2|TRBV23-1|14|.|few
CASTRGGGIGELFF
TGCGCCAGCACCAGAGGCGGCGGCATCGGGGAGCTGTTTTTT
>TRBJ1-3|TRBV25-1|14|.|.
CASTPKNAGNTIYF
TGTGCCAGCACACCCAAGAACGCTGGAAACACCATATATTTT
>TRBJ2-5|TRBV6-6|14|.|.
CASSYPGPQETQYF
TGTGCCAGCAGTTACCCTGGACCACAAGAGACCCAGTACTTC
>TRBJ2-3|TRBV11-3|17|TRBD2|.
CASSLGDLRRGEDTQYF
TGTGCCAGCAGCTTAGGAGATCTGAGACGGGGGGAAGATACGCAGTATTTT
>TRBJ2-7|TRBV7-2|15|.|few
CASSIYGGSSYEQYF
TGTGCCAGCAGCATATACGGGGGCAGCTCCTACGAGCAGTACTTC
>TRBJ2-7|TRBV5-4|16|TRBD1|.
CASSLGLDRGRGEQYF
TGTGCCAGCAGCTTGGGGCTGGACAGGGGGCGAGGCGAGCAGTACTTC
>TRBJ1-1|TRBV15|12|.|.
CATSSMNTEAFF
TGTGCCACCAGCAGTATGAACACTGAAGCTTTCTTT
>TRBJ1-1|TRBV30|13|.|few
CAWASRRNTEAFF
TGTGCCTGGGCCTCGAGAAGGAACACTGAAGCTTTCTTT
>TRBJ2-7|TRBV10-2|12|.|.
CASRGLSYEQYF
TGCGCCAGCAGAGGACTCAGCTACGAGCAGTACTTC
>TRBJ2-2|TRBV4-2|15|TRBD1|.
CASSPGTGNTGELFF
TGTGCCAGCAGCCCAGGGACAGGGAACACCGGGGAGCTGTTTTTT
>TRBJ2-4|TRBV6-5|15|TRBD1|.
CASSLRATGDSIQYF
TGTGCCAGCAGCCTGAGAGCGACAGGGGATTCCATTCAGTACTTC
>TRBJ2-3|TRBV5-4|16|TRBD2|.
CASSPSGGGVTDTQYF
TGTGCCAGCAGCCCTAGCGGGGGGGGAGTAACAGATACGCAGTATTTT
>TRBJ1-2|TRBV6-2/TRBV6-3|12|.|.
CASSSYDRLDTF
TGTGCCAGCAGTTCCTACGACAGATTGGACACCTTC
>TRBJ1-2|TRBV2|19|TRBD1|.
CASSANPPGQAGSYYGYTF
TGTGCCAGCAGTGCTAACCCTCCGGGACAGGCAGGTTCATATTATGGCTACACCTTC
>TRBJ1-5|TRBV5-6|13|TRBD1|.
CASNRGRHQPQHF
TGTGCCAGCAACAGGGGGCGTCATCAGCCCCAGCATTTT
>TRBJ2-7|TRBV27|13|TRBD1|once
CATHGQANYEQYF
TGTGCCACCCACGGACAGGCGAATTACGAGCAGTACTTC
>TRBJ1-5|TRBV6-5|14|.|.
CASSPLDSNQPQHF
TGTGCCAGCAGTCCGTTAGATAGCAATCAGCCCCAGCATTTT